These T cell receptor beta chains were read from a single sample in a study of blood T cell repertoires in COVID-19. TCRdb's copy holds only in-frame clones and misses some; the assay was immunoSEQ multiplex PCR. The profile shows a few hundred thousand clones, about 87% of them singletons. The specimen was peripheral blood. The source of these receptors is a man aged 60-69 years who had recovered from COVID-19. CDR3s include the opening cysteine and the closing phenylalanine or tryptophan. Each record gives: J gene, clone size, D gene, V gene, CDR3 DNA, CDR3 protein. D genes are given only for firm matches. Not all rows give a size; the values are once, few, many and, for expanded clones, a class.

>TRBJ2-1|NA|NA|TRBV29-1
TGCAGCGTATCCCTACCCCCAGGTGAGCAGTTCTTC
CSVSLPPGEQFF
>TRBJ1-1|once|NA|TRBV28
TGTGCCAGCAGTTTAAATTCCGGGGTTGTCACTGAAGCTTTCTTT
CASSLNSGVVTEAFF
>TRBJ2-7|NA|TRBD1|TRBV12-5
TGTGCTAGTGGTCTCGGGACAGGGGGCGCGGAGCAGTACTTC
CASGLGTGGAEQYF
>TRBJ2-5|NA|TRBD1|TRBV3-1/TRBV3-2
TGTGCCAGCGGTTACAGGGGGGTCCAAGAGACCCAGTACTTC
CASGYRGVQETQYF
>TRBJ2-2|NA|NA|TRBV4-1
TGCGCCAGCAGCCAAGGGCGGACCGGGGAGCTGTTTTTT
CASSQGRTGELFF
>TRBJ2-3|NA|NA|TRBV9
TGTGCCAGCAGCGTAGTTACGGGGGGCAGAGATACGCAGTATTTT
CASSVVTGGRDTQYF
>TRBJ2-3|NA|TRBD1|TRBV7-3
TGTGCCAGCAGCTGGGACAGGGGGCGTTTGGTAGATACGCAGTATTTT
CASSWDRGRLVDTQYF
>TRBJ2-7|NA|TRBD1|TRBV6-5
TGTGCCAGCAGTTACGGGACCCCGGGACAGGGGTACGAGCAGTACTTC
CASSYGTPGQGYEQYF
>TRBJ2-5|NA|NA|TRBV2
TGTGCCAGCAGTATACAATCCCAAGAGACCCAGTACTTC
CASSIQSQETQYF
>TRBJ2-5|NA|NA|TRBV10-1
TGCGCCAGCAGTGGATCCGGCGGTCAAGAGACCCAGTACTTC
CASSGSGGQETQYF
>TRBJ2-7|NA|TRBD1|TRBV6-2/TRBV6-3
TGTGCCAGCAGCTCTCGACAGGGGTATATCTACGAGCAGTACTTC
CASSSRQGYIYEQYF
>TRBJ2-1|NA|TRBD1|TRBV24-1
TGTGCCACCAGTGATTTTCGCGGCGTGGGACAGGGAAGGGATGAGCAGTTCTTC
CATSDFRGVGQGRDEQFF
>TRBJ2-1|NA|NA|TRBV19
TGTGCCAGTAGTATAGATCCCAGGGTGAATGAGCAGTTCTTC
CASSIDPRVNEQFF
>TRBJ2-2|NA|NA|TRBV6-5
TGTGCCAGCAAGAGCGGATCTTTCACCGGGGAGCTGTTTTTT
CASKSGSFTGELFF
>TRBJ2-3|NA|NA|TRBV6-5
TGTGCCACTAAACCCTCACAGAGCACAGATACGCAGTATTTT
CATKPSQSTDTQYF
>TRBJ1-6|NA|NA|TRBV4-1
TGCGCCAGCAGCCAAGAACGGGACATAAATAATTCACCCCTCCACTTT
CASSQERDINNSPLHF
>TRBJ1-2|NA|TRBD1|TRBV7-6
TGTGCCAGCAGCTTCAGGACAGGGGAAGTAGAGGGCTACACCTTC
CASSFRTGEVEGYTF
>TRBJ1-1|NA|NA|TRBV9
TGTGCCAGCAGCGTAGCGTCCATGAACAGGGTAGCTTTCTTT
CASSVASMNRVAFF
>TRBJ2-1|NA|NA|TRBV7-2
TGTGCCAGCAGCACCGATTCTAACTACAATGAGCAGTTCTTC
CASSTDSNYNEQFF
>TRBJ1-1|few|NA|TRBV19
TGTGCCAGTAGTATTGATGACACGGCTGAAGCTTTCTTT
CASSIDDTAEAFF
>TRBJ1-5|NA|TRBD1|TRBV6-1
TGTGCCAGCAGTTTAAAACAGGGGTTGGGCCAGCCCCAGCATTTT
CASSLKQGLGQPQHF
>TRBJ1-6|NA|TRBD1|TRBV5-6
TGTGCCAGCAGCATGCGACAGGGGCATAATTCACCCCTCCACTTT
CASSMRQGHNSPLHF
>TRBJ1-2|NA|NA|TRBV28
TGTGCCAGCAGTTTAGCTACCCTCGGCTACACCTTC
CASSLATLGYTF
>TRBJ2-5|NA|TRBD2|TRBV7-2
TGTGCCAGCAGCTTAGAGGCGGGGGGACAGTACTTC
CASSLEAGGQYF
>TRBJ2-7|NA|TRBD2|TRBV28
TGTGCCAGCAGGGGAGCGGGGGGAATCTACGAGCAGTACTTC
CASRGAGGIYEQYF
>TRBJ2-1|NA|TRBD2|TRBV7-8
TGTGCCAGCAGCACCCGGACTAGCAGGGCCTACAATGAGCAGTTCTTC
CASSTRTSRAYNEQFF
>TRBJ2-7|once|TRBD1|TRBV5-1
TGCGCCAGCAGCTTCAGCACGACAGGGGGCGTTTACGAGCAGTACTTC
CASSFSTTGGVYEQYF
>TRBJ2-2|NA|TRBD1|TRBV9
TGTGCCAGCAGCGTAGTCCCCTTAGGACAGGGATCGGGCGGGGAGCTGTTTTTT
CASSVVPLGQGSGGELFF
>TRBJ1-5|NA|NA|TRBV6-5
TGTGCCAGCAGTACACCGAATAATCAGCCCCAGCATTTT
CASSTPNNQPQHF
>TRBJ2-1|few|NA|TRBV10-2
TGCGCCAGCAGTCCAGGTAACTCCTACAATGAGCAGTTCTTC
CASSPGNSYNEQFF
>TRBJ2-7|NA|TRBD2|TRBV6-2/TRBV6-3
TGTGCCAGCAGTCGGGGACTAGCGGTGGAGCAGTACTTC
CASSRGLAVEQYF
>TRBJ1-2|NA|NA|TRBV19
TGTGCCAGTACCCCGGGATCTGTCGCTAACTATGGCTACACCTTC
CASTPGSVANYGYTF